This passage covers 12 T cell receptor beta chains from one sample sequenced in a study of blood T cell repertoires in COVID-19. Libraries were prepared by immunoSEQ multiplex PCR; TCRdb keeps only in-frame clonotypes and omits some of them. The repertoire includes over 200,000 clones, over 75% of them detected once, and around 15% sits in the top ten. The sample taken for sequencing was PBMCs or T cells enriched from blood (not recorded which). The origin of the receptors is a man in his late teens or twenties who had recovered from COVID-19.

V and J are TRBV27 and TRBJ2-1, with TRBD2 matching over 9 bases. Germline lookup yields CDR1 MNHEY and CDR2 SMNVEV (reference sequence). Trimming at V came to 3 bases and at J to 4 bases, leaving 7 bases not matched to a gene. The CDR3 sequence is 16 residues long. In nucleotides, the CDR3 is TGTGCCAGCAGTTTTATAAGCGGGGGGCCTTACAATGAGCAGTTCTTC. This translates into CASSFISGGPYNEQFF.

The rearrangement uses TRBV19 and TRBJ2-1, with 7 nucleotides matching TRBD2. The CDR3 consists of 15 residues. With 5 bases clipped from V and 4 bases from J, the junction kept 8 bases outside the gene matches. Germline CDR1 and CDR2: LNHDA and SQIVND (reference sequence). The CDR3 sequence: CASSRSGGNYNEQFF. The CDR3 DNA sequence: TGTGCCAGTAGTCGATCGGGAGGTAATTACAATGAGCAGTTCTTC.

CDR3 loop: CASSPGTGGDSPLHF. The DNA for the CDR3 is TGTGCCAGCAGTCCCGGGACAGGGGGCGATTCACCCCTCCACTTT. The V call is TRBV28, the J call TRBJ1-6; 12 nucleotides align to TRBD1. This CDR3 contains 15 residues. The junction had 4 bases not matched to a gene; V was cut back by 5 bases and J by 8 bases. Germline V CDR1 and CDR2: MDHEN, SYDVKM.

Notes on this clone: The sample holds other DNA sequences that translate to the same CDR3. The chain joins TRBV5-1 to TRBJ1-4, with D possibly TRBD1 on 5 matching bases. Trimming pared 0 bases from V and 8 bases from J, leaving 14 bases between. Germline V CDR1 and CDR2: SGHRS, YFSETQ. The CDR3 is 15 amino acids. The CDR3 DNA reads TGCGCCAGCAGCTTGGTAACCGGGGGGGACGAAAAACTGTTTTTT. It is translated as CASSLVTGGDEKLFF.

This chain's CDR3 is CASSPPGSTDTQYF. The CDR3 bases are TGTGCCAGCAGTCCCCCCGGGAGCACAGATACGCAGTATTTT. The rearrangement joins TRBV6-5 to TRBJ2-3, with unresolved D. V lost 5 bases and J 0 bases, leaving 9 bases between the germline ends. The CDR3 has 14 amino acids. Germline V CDR1 and CDR2: MNHEY, SVGAGI.

The V gene is TRBV2, the J gene TRBJ2-7; 7 bases map to TRBD1. This CDR3 is 13 amino acids long. CDR1 is SNHLY and CDR2 is FYNNEI in the germline V gene. The V and J ends lost 6 bases and 6 bases, in that order; junction bases with no gene match: 8. CDR3 sequence reads: CASSPTGIGEQYF. DNA of the CDR3: TGTGCCAGCAGCCCGACAGGGATCGGCGAGCAGTACTTC.

The gene calls are TRBV5-1 and TRBJ2-5; 14 bases are a match to TRBD2. V lost 6 bases to trimming and J lost 3 bases; unmatched junction nucleotides: 7. In germline, CDR1 is SGHRS, CDR2 YFSETQ. The CDR3 has 16 residues. The CDR3 sequence is CASTQRLAGGKETQYF. The CDR3 DNA follows: TGCGCCAGCACCCAGAGACTAGCGGGAGGGAAAGAGACCCAGTACTTC.

The V gene is TRBV3-1 (or the pseudogene TRBV3-2), the J gene TRBJ1-2; D possibly corresponds to TRBD1 (6 bases). Germline assignment: CDR1 LGHDT and CDR2 YNNKEL (reference sequence). The CDR3 contains 16 residues. The V gene lost 3 bases and the J gene lost 7 bases, with 21 bases spanning the gap. For the CDR3, the DNA is TGTGCCAGCAGCCACCGACCGACAGGTCGTGTTCTTGGCTACACCTTC. It specifies CASSHRPTGRVLGYTF.

This chain connects TRBV11-2 to TRBJ2-5; 11 nucleotides match TRBD2. This CDR3 has 17 amino acids. Germline V gene data show CDR1 as SGHAT and CDR2 as FQNNGV. The junction had 12 bases not matched to a gene; V was cut back by 0 bases and J by 9 bases. CDR3 sequence: CASSLDRLPTSGVSQYF. The CDR3 bases are TGTGCCAGCAGCTTAGATCGGCTCCCGACTAGCGGGGTGTCCCAGTACTTC.

The chain recombines TRBV10-1 with TRBJ1-1; weak D call: TRBD1 (6 bases). Germline V gives CDR1 WNHNN, CDR2 SYGVQD (reference sequence). V gave up 6 bases and J gave up 0 bases, with 17 bases separating them. The CDR3 is made up of 16 amino acids. The CDR3 protein is CASRGGHREMNTEAFF. In DNA form, the CDR3 reads TGCGCCAGCAGGGGGGGGCACAGAGAAATGAACACTGAAGCTTTCTTT.

This chain joins TRBV28 and TRBJ1-5; 7 nucleotides agree with TRBD1. This CDR3 region has 18 residues. V dropped 5 bases and J dropped 2; count of bases not matched to a gene: 15. The germline V gene has CDR1 MDHEN and CDR2 SYDVKM. CDR3 protein: CASSTGGGYGTGNQPQHF. The DNA of the CDR3 is TGTGCCAGCAGTACGGGTGGGGGTTACGGGACAGGCAATCAGCCCCAGCATTTT.

V is TRBV10-3 and J is TRBJ2-3; 14 nucleotides match TRBD2. The CDR3 contains 20 residues. V shed 4 bases and J 3 bases; nucleotides not matched to a gene: 15. From germline, CDR1 is ENHRY and CDR2 SYGVKD. The CDR3 protein is CAISVGTSGSHKGGTDTQYF. The DNA of the CDR3 is TGTGCCATCAGTGTCGGGACTAGCGGGAGCCATAAGGGTGGTACAGATACGCAGTATTTT.